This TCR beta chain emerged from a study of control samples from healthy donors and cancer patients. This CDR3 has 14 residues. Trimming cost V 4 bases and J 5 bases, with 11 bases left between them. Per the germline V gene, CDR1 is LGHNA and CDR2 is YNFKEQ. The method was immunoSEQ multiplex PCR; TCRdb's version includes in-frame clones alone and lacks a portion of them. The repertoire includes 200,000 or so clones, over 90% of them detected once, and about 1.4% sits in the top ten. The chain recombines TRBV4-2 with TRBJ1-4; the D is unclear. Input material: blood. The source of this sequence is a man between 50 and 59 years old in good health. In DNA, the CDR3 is TGTGCCAGCAGCCCCTGGGCCCTGAATGAAAAACTGTTTTTT. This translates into CASSPWALNEKLFF.